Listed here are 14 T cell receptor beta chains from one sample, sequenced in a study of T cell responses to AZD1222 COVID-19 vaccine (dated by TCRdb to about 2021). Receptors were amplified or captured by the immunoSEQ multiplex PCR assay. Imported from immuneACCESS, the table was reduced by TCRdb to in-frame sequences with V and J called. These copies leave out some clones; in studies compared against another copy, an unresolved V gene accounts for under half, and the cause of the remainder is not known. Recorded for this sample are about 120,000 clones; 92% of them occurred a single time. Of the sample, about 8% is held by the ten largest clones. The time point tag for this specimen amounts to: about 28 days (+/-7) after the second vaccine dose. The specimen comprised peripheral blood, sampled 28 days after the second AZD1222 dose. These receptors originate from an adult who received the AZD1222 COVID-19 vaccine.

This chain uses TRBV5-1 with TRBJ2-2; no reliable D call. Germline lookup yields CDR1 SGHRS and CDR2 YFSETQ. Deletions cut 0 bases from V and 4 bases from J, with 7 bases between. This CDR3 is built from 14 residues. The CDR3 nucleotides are TGCGCCAGCAGCTTGGAGGAAGGCACCGGGGAGCTGTTTTTT. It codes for CASSLEEGTGELFF. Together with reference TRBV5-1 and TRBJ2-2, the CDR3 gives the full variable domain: KAGVTQTPRYLIKTRGQQVTLSCSPISGHRSVSWYQQTPGQGLQFLFEYFSETQRNKGNFPGRFSGRQFSNSRSEMNVSTLELGDSALYLCASSLEEGTGELFFGEGSRLTVL.

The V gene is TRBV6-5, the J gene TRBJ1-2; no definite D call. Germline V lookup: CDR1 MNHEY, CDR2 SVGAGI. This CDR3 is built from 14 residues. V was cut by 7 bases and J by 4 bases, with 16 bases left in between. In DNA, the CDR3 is TGTGCCAGCACCCTACTCTCGGCAGGCTATGGCTACACCTTC. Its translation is CASTLLSAGYGYTF.

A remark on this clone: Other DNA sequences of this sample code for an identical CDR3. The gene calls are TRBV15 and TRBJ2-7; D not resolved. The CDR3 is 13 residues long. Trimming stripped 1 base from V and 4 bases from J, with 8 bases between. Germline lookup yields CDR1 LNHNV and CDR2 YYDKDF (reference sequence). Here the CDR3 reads CATSRGKTYEQYF. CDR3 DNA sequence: TGTGCCACCAGCAGAGGCAAGACATACGAGCAGTACTTC.

The CDR3 sequence is CASSEAGVSYNEQFF. The CDR3 DNA is TGTGCCAGCAGTGAAGCGGGAGTGTCCTACAATGAGCAGTTCTTC. V usage is TRBV5-4 and J usage is TRBJ2-1; 8 nucleotides match TRBD2. V gave up 5 bases and J gave up 1 base; unmatched junction bases: 5. The V gene's germline CDR1 is SGHNT and CDR2 YYREEE (reference sequence). CDR3 size: 15 residues.

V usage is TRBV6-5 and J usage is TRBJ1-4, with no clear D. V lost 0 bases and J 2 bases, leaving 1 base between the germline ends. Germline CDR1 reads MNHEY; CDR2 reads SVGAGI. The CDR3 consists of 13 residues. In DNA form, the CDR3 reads TGTGCCAGCAGTTACTCGACTAATGAAAAACTGTTTTTT. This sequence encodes CASSYSTNEKLFF.

The DNA for the CDR3 is TGTGCCACCAGTGATCGGGGTCCTAGCAGGACTAGCGGGAGCTGGGAGACCCAGTACTTC. It encodes CATSDRGPSRTSGSWETQYF. The V gene is TRBV24-1, the J gene TRBJ2-5, with 13 bases aligning to TRBD2. This CDR3 comprises 20 residues. The germline V gene has CDR1 KGHDR and CDR2 SFDVKD. The V gene end was trimmed by 3 bases and the J gene end by 5 bases; junction bases not matched to a gene: 17.

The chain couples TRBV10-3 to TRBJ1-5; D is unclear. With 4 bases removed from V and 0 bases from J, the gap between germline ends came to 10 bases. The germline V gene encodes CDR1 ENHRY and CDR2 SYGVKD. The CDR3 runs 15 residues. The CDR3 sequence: CAISGTRDSNQPQHF. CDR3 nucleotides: TGTGCCATCAGTGGGACTCGGGATAGCAATCAGCCCCAGCATTTT.

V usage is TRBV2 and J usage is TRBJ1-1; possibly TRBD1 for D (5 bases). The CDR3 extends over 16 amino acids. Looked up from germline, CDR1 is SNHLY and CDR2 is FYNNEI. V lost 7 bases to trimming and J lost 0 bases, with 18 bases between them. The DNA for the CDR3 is TGTGCCAGCATCCCGAGGGGCAGGCCCATGAACACTGAAGCTTTCTTT. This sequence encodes CASIPRGRPMNTEAFF.

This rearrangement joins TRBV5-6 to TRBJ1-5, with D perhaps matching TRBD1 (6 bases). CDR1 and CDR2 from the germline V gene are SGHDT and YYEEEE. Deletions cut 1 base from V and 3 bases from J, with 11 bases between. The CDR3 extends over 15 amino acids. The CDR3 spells CASSLWGQNNQPQHF. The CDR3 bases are TGTGCCAGCAGCTTGTGGGGGCAGAACAATCAGCCCCAGCATTTT.

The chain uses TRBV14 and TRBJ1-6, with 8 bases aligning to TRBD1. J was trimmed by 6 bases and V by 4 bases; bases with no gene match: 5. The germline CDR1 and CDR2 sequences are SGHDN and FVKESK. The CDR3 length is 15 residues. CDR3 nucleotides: TGTGCCAGCAGCCCCCGGGACAGGCTTAATTCACCCCTCCACTTT. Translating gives CASSPRDRLNSPLHF.

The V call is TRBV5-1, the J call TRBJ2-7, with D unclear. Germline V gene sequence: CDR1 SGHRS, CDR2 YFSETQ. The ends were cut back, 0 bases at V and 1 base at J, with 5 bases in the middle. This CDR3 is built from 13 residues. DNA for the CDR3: TGCGCCAGCAGCTTGGACAGATCCTACGAGCAGTACTTC. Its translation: CASSLDRSYEQYF.

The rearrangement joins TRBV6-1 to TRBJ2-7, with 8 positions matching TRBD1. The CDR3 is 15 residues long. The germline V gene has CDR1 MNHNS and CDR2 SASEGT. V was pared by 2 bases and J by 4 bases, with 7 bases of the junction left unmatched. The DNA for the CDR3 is TGTGCCAGCAGTGAATCCGGGACAGGCTTTTACGAGCAGTACTTC. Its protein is CASSESGTGFYEQYF.

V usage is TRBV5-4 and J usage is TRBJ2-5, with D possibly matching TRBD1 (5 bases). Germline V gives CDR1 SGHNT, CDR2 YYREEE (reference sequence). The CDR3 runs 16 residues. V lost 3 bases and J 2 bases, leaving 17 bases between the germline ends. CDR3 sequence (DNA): TGTGCCAGCAGCTCAGGACACGCGCTGACTCAAGAGACCCAGTACTTC. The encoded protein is CASSSGHALTQETQYF.

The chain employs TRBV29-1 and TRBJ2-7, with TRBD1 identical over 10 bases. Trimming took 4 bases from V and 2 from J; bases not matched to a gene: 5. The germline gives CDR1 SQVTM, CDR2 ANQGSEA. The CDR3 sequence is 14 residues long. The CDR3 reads CSVGDRGLTYEQYF. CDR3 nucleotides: TGCAGCGTTGGGGACAGGGGCCTAACCTACGAGCAGTACTTC.